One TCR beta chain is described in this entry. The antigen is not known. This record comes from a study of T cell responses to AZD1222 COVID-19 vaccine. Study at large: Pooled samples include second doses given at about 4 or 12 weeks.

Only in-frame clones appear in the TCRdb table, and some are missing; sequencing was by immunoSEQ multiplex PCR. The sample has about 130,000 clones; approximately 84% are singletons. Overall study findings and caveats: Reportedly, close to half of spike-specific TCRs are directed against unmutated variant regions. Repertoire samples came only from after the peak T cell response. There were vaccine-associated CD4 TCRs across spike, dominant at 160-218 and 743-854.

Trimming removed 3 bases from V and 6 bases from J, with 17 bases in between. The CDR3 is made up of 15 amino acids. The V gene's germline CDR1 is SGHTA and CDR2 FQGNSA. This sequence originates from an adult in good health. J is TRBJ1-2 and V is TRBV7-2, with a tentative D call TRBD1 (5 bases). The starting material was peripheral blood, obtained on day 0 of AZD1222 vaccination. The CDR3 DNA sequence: TGTGCCAGCAGCTTGGGGAGGGGCCGTCTCGATGGCTACACCTTC. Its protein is CASSLGRGRLDGYTF.